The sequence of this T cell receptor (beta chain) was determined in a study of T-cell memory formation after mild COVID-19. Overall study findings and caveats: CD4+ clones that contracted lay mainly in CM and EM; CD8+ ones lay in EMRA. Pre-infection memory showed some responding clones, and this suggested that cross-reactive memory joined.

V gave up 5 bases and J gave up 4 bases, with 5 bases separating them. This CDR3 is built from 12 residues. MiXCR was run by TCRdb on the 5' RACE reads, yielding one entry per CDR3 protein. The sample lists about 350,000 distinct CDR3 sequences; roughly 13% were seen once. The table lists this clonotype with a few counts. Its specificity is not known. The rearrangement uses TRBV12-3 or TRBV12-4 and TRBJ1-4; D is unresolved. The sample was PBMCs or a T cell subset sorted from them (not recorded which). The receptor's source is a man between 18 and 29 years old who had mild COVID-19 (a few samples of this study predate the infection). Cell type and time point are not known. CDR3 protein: CASSPYNEKLFF. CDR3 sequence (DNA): TGTGCCAGCAGTCCGTATAATGAAAAACTGTTTTTT.